The present entry profiles one T cell receptor beta chain with its context. No antigen is known for it. Sequencing used immunoSEQ multiplex PCR; TCRdb keeps in-frame clones, though not all of them. The sample carries approximately 70,000 clones, around 85% recorded once. These data come from a study of OX40 agonist ivuxolimab in advanced cancers. Looking at the study overall: Patients took ivuxolimab, an agonistic anti-OX40 (CD134) antibody. Melanoma, hepatocellular carcinoma, head and neck or renal cell cancer occurred in dose-escalation patients. Study results and caveats: Clonal expansion from baseline to week 6 occurred in both CD4+ and CD8+ T cells. Fewer expanded clones were found on average in CD4+ than in CD8+ T cells.

V lost 2 bases and J lost 2, with 12 bases in between. This CDR3 has 15 residues. CDR1 and CDR2 (germline): MNHNS, SASEGT. Sequencing was performed on CD4+ or CD8+ T cells sorted from blood, taken in a trial of the OX40 agonist ivuxolimab. The source of this sequence is an adult with an advanced solid tumor such as melanoma, head and neck, liver or kidney cancer. V usage is TRBV6-1 and J usage is TRBJ1-2; D might be TRBD1 (6 bases). The CDR3 DNA is TGTGCCAGCAGTGAATATCCAGGGGCCAACTATGGCTACACCTTC. Translating it yields CASSEYPGANYGYTF.